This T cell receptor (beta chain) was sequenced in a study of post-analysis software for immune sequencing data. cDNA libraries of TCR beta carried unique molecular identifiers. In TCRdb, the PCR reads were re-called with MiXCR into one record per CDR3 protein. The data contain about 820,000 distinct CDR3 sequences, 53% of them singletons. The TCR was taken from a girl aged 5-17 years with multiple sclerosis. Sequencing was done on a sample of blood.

The DNA for the CDR3 is TGTGCCAGCAGTCCGCAAGACAGAAATACGCAGTATTTT. It specifies CASSPQDRNTQYF. The J gene is TRBJ2-3, the V gene TRBV6-5; D might be TRBD1 (5 bases). The germline V gene encodes CDR1 MNHEY and CDR2 SVGAGI. CDR3 length equals 13 residues. Trimming cost V 5 bases and J 7 bases, with 13 bases left between them.